Detailed here is one T cell receptor beta chain. This sample stems from a study of tumour-infiltrating T cells in Burkitt lymphoma. Across the study: Productive clonality predicted overall and progression-free survival.

Only in-frame clones appear in the TCRdb table, and some are missing; sequencing was by immunoSEQ multiplex PCR. The top ten hold about 13% of the sample, which has 4,400 or so clones, 84% seen once. CDR3 length: 16 amino acids. The germline V and J ends were trimmed by 1 base and 2 bases, with 13 bases remaining between them. Looked up from germline, CDR1 is SGHVS and CDR2 is FNYEAQ. Sequenced: tumor tissue. The rearrangement uses TRBV7-6 and TRBJ2-3, with TRBD2 as a possible D gene (6 bases). This receptor was taken from a human donor with diffuse large B-cell lymphoma. Some clones in this sample may be carry-over from other donors' samples. CDR3 amino acids: CASSLEGTSYTDTQYF. The CDR3 DNA is TGTGCCAGCAGCTTAGAGGGGACTTCCTACACAGATACGCAGTATTTT.